Listed below are T cell receptor beta chains from one sample, sequenced in a study of monozygotic twins with inflammatory bowel disease. TCRdb reprocessed the 5' RACE reads, keeping one entry per CDR3 protein, no DNA. The sample data list 150,000 to 200,000 distinct CDR3 sequences. The material sequenced was blood. The receptor source for this set is a human donor with ulcerative colitis or Crohn's disease, or a healthy co-twin of an affected twin (not recorded which). CDR3s include the opening cysteine and the closing phenylalanine or tryptophan.

V,J,CDR3
TRBV21-1,TRBJ2-1,CASSNLAVSYNEQFF
TRBV12-3/TRBV12-4,TRBJ2-1,CASSRGQLRDEQFF
TRBV20-1,TRBJ1-5,CSARWGGNQPQHF
TRBV28,TRBJ2-1,CASNLGGGGYNEQFF
TRBV6-5,TRBJ2-7,CASSYTATSSYEQYF
TRBV28,TRBJ2-5,CASVQGDGTQYF
TRBV5-1,TRBJ1-4,CASRVAEARDRGTPTNEKLFF
TRBV5-1,TRBJ1-2,CASSLESYGYTF
TRBV6-1,TRBJ1-2,CASSPRASSGYTF
TRBV18,TRBJ2-1,CASSPPSAGSNEQFF
TRBV5-1,TRBJ2-3,CASVRDHTHTQYF
TRBV4-3,TRBJ2-7,CASSLGQGSTYEQYF
TRBV30,TRBJ2-1,CAWSEGPGWNEQFF
TRBV12-3/TRBV12-4,TRBJ1-2,CASSPRETGSYTF
TRBV15,TRBJ2-5,CATSRDLTLSETQYF
TRBV5-5,TRBJ2-2,CASSHGQGGGELFF
TRBV20-1,TRBJ2-7,CSARHPGQGTYEQYF
TRBV10-3,TRBJ2-7,CAISEVGLTSYEQYF
TRBV5-1,TRBJ2-5,CASSRATGTRETQYF
TRBV7-2,TRBJ1-4,CASSSTHEKLFF
TRBV29-1,TRBJ1-1,CSVEDHRRAPEAFF
TRBV10-1,TRBJ1-5,CASSDPDRGRQPQHF
TRBV11-2,TRBJ2-3,CASSQGADTQYF
TRBV19,TRBJ2-5,CACSNRHWETQYF
TRBV29-1,TRBJ2-1,CSVEGASYNEQFF
TRBV6-5,TRBJ2-7,CASSYYTQGLSEQYF
TRBV5-6,TRBJ1-3,CASSFVGTGGSGNTIYF
TRBV24-1,TRBJ2-1,CATSDSVAGALNEQFF
TRBV4-3,TRBJ2-5,CASSQDIQETQYF
TRBV29-1,TRBJ2-3,CSAYRDGLDTQYF
TRBV30,TRBJ2-4,CAWTGVGVENIQYF
TRBV7-9,TRBJ1-5,CASSGQVGQPQHF
TRBV11-2,TRBJ1-4,CASSSSGANEKLFF
TRBV6-2/TRBV6-3,TRBJ1-3,CASPGYPINREPILSGNTIYF
TRBV7-2,TRBJ2-2,CASSFVGGHTGELFF
TRBV29-1,TRBJ1-2,CSVEDIDPANYGYTF
TRBV4-3,TRBJ2-6,CASSQVGGRSLVLTF
TRBV20-1,TRBJ1-1,CSARGGRGGNTEAFF
TRBV10-3,TRBJ1-5,CAIRGDDGQPQHF
TRBV5-1,TRBJ1-6,CASSPSDRVRISPLHF
TRBV30,TRBJ1-1,CAWSVWTGPNTEAFF
TRBV27,TRBJ2-7,CASRGLNSYEQYF
TRBV30,TRBJ1-1,CAWSGTAKGAEAFF
TRBV5-4,TRBJ2-7,CASSRERSYEQYF
TRBV29-1,TRBJ1-1,CSGDGLNTEAFF